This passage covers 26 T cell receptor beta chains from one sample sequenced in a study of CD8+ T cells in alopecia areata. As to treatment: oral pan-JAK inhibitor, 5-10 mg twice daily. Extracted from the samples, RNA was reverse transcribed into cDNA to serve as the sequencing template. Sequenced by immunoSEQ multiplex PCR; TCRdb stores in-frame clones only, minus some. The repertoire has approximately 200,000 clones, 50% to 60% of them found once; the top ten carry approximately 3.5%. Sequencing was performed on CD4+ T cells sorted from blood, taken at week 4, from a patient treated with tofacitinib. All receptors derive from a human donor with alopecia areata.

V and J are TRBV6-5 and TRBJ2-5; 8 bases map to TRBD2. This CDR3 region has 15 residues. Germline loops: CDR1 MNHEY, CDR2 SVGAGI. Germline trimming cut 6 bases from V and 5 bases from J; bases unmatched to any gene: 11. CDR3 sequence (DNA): TGTGCCAGCAGCAACGGGGTTAGCGGGGAGGAGACCCAGTACTTC. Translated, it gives CASSNGVSGEETQYF.

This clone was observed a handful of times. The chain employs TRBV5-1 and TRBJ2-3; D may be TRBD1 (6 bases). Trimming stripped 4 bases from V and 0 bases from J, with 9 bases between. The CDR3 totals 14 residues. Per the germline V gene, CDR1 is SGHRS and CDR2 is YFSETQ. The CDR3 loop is CASSQQGSTDTQYF. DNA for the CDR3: TGCGCCAGCAGCCAACAGGGAAGCACAGATACGCAGTATTTT.

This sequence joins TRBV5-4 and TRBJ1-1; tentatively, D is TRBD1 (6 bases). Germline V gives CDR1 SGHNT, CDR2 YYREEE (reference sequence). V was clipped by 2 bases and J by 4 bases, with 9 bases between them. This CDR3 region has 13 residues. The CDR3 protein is CASSFQGPTEAFF. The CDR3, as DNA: TGTGCCAGCAGCTTCCAGGGGCCCACTGAAGCTTTCTTT.

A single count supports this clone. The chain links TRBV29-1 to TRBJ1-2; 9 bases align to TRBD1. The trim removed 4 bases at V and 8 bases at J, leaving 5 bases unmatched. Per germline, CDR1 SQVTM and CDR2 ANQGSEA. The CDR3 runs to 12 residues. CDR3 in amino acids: CSVARTGEGYTF. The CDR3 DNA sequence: TGCAGCGTTGCGAGGACAGGGGAAGGCTACACCTTC.

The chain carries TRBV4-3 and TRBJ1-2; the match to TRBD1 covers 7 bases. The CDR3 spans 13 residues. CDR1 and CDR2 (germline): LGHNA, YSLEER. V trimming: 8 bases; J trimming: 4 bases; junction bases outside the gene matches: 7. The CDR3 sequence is CASARGPTYGYTF. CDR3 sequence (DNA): TGCGCCAGCGCTAGGGGGCCTACCTATGGCTACACCTTC.

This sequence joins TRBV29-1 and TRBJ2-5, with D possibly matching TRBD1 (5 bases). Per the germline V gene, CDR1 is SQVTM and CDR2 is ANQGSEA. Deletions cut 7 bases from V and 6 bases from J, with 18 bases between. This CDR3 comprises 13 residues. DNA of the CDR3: TGCAGCGCTCGGATCGGGTCAGGGCAGACCCAGTACTTC. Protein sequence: CSARIGSGQTQYF. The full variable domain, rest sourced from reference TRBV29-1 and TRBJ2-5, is SAVISQKPSRDICQRGTSLTIQCQVDSQVTMMFWYRQQPGQSLTLIATANQGSEATYESGFVIDKFPISRPNLTFSTLTVSNMSPEDSSIYLCSARIGSGQTQYFGPGTRLLVL.

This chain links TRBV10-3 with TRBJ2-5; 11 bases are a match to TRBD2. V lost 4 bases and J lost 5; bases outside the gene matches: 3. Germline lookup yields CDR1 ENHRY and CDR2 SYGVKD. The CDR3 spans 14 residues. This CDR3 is CAISGSGGAETQYF. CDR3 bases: TGTGCCATCAGTGGTAGCGGGGGGGCGGAGACCCAGTACTTC.

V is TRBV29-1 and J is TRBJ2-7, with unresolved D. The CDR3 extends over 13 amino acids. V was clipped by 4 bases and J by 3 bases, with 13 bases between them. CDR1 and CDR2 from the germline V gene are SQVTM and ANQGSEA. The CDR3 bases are TGCAGCGTTGTTGGTAGGGTAAACTACGAGCAGTACTTC. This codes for CSVVGRVNYEQYF.

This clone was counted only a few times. CDR3 protein: CASSFYGGTEAFF. CDR3 bases: TGTGCCAGTAGTTTCTATGGGGGCACTGAAGCTTTCTTT. The V and J genes are TRBV19 and TRBJ1-1, with D possibly matching TRBD1 (5 bases). Looked up from germline, CDR1 is LNHDA and CDR2 is SQIVND (reference sequence). The V end was cut by 5 bases, the J end by 4 bases, with 11 bases between. The CDR3 totals 13 residues.

CDR3 sequence (DNA): TGTGCCAGCACCCCAGACAGGGAACGCTACGAGCAGTACTTC. This gives the protein CASTPDRERYEQYF. This sequence joins TRBV28 and TRBJ2-7; the match to TRBD1 covers 7 bases. V lost 7 bases and J lost 3; bases outside the gene matches: 9. From germline, CDR1 is MDHEN and CDR2 SYDVKM. CDR3 length: 14 amino acids.

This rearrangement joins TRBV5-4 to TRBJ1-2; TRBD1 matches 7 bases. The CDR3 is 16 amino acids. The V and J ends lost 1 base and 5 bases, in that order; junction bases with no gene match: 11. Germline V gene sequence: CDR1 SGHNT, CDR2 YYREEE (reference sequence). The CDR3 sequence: CASSLTGALLGYGYTF. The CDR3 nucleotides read TGTGCCAGCAGCTTGACAGGGGCCCTGCTTGGGTATGGCTACACCTTC.

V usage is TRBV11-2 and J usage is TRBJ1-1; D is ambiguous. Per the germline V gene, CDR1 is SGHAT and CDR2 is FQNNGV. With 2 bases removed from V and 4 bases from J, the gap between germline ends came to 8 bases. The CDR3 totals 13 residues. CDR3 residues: CASSLSLITEAFF. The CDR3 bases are TGTGCCAGCAGCTTATCTTTGATCACTGAAGCTTTCTTT.

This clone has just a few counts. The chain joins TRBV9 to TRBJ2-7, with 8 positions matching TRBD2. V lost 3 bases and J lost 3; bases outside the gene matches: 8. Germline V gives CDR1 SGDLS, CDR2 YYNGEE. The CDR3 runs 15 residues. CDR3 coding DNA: TGTGCCAGCAGCGCCGGCCCGGGACTAGACTACGAGCAGTACTTC. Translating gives CASSAGPGLDYEQYF.

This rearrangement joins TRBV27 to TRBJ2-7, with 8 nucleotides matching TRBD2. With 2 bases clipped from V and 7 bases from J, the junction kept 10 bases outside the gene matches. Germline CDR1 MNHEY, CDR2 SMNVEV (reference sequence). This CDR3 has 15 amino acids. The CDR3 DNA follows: TGTGCCAGCAGTTTAGTACTAGCGGTCCCGGGGGAGCAGTACTTC. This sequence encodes CASSLVLAVPGEQYF.

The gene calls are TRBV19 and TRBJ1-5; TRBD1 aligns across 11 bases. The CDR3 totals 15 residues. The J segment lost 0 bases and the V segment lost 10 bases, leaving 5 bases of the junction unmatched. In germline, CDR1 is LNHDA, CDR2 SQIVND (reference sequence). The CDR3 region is CATRTGGVSNQPQHF. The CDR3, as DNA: TGTGCCACCCGGACAGGGGGCGTTAGCAATCAGCCCCAGCATTTT. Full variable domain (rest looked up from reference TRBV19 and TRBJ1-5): DGGITQSPKYLFRKEGQNVTLSCEQNLNHDAMYWYRQDPGQGLRLIYYSQIVNDFQKGDIAEGYSVSREKKESFPLTVTSAQKNPTAFYLCATRTGGVSNQPQHFGDGTRLSIL.

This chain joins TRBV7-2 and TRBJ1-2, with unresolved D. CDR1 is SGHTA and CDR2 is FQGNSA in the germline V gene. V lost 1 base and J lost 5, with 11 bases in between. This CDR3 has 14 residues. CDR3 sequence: CASSLVLAEYGYTF. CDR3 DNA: TGTGCCAGCAGCTTAGTATTGGCCGAATATGGCTACACCTTC.

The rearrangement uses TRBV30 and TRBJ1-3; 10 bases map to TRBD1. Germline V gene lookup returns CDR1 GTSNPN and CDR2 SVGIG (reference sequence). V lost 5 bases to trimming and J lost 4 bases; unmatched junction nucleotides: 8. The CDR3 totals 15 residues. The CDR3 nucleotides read TGTGCCTGGTCCAGGGACAGGGGATACGGAAACACCATATATTTT. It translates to CAWSRDRGYGNTIYF.

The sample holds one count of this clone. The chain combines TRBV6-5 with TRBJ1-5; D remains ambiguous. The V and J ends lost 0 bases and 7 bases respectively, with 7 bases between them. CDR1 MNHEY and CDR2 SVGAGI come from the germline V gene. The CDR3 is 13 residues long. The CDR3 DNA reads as TGTGCCAGCAGTTACTCGTCTCGACAGCCCCAGCATTTT. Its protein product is CASSYSSRQPQHF.

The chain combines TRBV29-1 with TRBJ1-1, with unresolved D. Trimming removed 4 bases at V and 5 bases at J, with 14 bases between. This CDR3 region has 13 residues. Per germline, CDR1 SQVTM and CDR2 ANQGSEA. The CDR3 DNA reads TGCAGCGTTGTAACCCCTAGAGGGACTGAAGCTTTCTTT. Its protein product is CSVVTPRGTEAFF.

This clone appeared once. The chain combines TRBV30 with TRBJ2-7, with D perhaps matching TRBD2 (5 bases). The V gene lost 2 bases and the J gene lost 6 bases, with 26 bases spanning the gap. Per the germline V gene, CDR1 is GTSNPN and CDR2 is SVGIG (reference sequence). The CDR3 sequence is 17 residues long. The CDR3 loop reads CAWSPARFGLARGEQYF. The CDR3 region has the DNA TGTGCCTGGAGTCCGGCAAGGTTTGGATTAGCCCGGGGCGAGCAGTACTTC.

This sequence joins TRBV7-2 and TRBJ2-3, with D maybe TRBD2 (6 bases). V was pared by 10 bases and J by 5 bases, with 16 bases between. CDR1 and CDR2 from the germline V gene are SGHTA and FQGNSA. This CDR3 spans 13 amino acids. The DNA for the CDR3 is TGTGCCACCTCGGATAGAGCGGGAGATACGCAGTATTTT. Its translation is CATSDRAGDTQYF. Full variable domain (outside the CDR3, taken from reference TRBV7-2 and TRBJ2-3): GAGVSQSPSNKVTEKGKDVELRCDPISGHTALYWYRQSLGQGLEFLIYFQGNSAPDKSGLPSDRFSAERTGGSVSTLTIQRTQQEDSAVYLCATSDRAGDTQYFGPGTRLTVL.

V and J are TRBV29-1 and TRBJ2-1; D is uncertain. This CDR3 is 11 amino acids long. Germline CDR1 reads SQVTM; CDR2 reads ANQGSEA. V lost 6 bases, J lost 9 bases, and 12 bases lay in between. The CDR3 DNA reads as TGCAGCGTCGGTATGGACGGTGAGCAGTTCTTC. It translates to CSVGMDGEQFF.

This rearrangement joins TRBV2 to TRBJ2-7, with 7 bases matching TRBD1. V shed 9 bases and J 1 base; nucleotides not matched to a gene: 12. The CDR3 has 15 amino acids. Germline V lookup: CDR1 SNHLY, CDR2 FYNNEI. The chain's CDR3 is CARTLGRGSSYEQYF. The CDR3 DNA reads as TGTGCCAGGACATTAGGCAGGGGGTCTTCCTACGAGCAGTACTTC.

The CDR3 here is CATSRGLAFDAQFF. The CDR3 coding sequence is TGTGCCACCAGCAGGGGACTAGCGTTCGACGCGCAGTTCTTC. This chain links TRBV15 with TRBJ2-1, with 10 bases identical to TRBD2. After removal of 3 bases from V and 12 bases from J, the junction contained 8 bases not matched to a gene. The germline gives CDR1 LNHNV, CDR2 YYDKDF (reference sequence). The CDR3 has 14 amino acids.

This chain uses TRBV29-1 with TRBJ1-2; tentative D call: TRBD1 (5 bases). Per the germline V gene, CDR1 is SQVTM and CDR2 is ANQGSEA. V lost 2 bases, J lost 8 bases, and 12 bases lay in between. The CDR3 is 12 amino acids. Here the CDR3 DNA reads TGCAGCGTTGAAATGGTGACAGAGGGCTACACCTTC. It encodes CSVEMVTEGYTF.

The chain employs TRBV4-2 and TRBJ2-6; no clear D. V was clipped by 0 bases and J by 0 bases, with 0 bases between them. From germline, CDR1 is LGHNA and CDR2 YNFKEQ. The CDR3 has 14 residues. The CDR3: CASSQDSGANVLTF. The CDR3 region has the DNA TGTGCCAGCAGCCAAGACTCTGGGGCCAACGTCCTGACTTTC.